There are many counts of the clone carrying this TCR beta chain. What it binds is not known. V dropped 5 bases and J dropped 8 bases, with 10 bases sitting between them. This CDR3 is built from 12 residues. Germline V gene data show CDR1 as MNHEY and CDR2 as SVGAGI. From 5'RACE with constant-segment primers came TCR alpha and TCR beta cDNA libraries that carried sample barcodes and UMIs. TCRdb itself ran the 5' RACE reads through MiXCR, one entry per CDR3 protein. Of fewer than 350,000 distinct CDR3 sequences listed, roughly an eighth are singletons. The data belong to a study of T-cell memory formation after mild COVID-19. The study, taken as a whole, reports: Later expanders leaned CD4+, whereas day 15 to 85 contracting clones were balanced CD4/CD8. Clones from the second wave (peaking day 37) had unconfirmed SARS-CoV-2 specificity. Those CD4+ clones that contracted were mainly in CM and EM (CD8+ ones in EMRA).

J is TRBJ2-1 and V is TRBV6-5; the D gene is possibly TRBD1 (5 bases). The receptor was derived from a man aged 18 to 29 who had mild COVID-19 (a few samples of this study predate the infection). Cell type and time point are not known. The sample comprised PBMCs or a T cell subset sorted from them (not recorded which). The CDR3 reads CASSNQGDEQFF. In DNA, the CDR3 is TGTGCCAGCAGTAATCAGGGCGATGAGCAGTTCTTC.